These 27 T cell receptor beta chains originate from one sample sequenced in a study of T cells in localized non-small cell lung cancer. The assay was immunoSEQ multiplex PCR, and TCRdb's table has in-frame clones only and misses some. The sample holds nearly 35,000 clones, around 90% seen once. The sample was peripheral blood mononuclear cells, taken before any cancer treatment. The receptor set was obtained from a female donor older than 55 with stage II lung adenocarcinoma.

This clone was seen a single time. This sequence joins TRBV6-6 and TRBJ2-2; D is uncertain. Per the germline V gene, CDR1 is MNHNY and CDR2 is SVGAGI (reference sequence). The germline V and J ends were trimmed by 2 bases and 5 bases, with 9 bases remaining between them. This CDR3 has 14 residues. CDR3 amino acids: CASSYEVGTGELFF. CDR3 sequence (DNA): TGTGCCAGCAGTTACGAGGTGGGAACCGGGGAGCTGTTTTTT.

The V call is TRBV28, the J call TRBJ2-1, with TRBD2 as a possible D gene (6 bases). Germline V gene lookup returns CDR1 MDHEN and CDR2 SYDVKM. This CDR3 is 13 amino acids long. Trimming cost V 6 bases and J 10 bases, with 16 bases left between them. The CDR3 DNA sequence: TGTGCCAGCAGCTACTTCCGGGGAGGAGAGCAGTTCTTC. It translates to CASSYFRGGEQFF.

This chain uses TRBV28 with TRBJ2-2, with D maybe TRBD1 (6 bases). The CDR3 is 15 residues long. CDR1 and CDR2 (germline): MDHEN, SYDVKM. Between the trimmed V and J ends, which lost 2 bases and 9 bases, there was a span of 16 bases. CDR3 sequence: CASSLGAGVARELFF. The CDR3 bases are TGTGCCAGCAGTTTAGGCGCAGGGGTCGCCAGGGAGCTGTTTTTT.

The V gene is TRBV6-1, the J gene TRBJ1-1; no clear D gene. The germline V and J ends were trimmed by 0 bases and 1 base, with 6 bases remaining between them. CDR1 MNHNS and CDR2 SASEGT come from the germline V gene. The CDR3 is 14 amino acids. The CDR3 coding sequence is TGTGCCAGCAGTGAAGCGCTAGGGAACACTGAAGCTTTCTTT. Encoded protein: CASSEALGNTEAFF.

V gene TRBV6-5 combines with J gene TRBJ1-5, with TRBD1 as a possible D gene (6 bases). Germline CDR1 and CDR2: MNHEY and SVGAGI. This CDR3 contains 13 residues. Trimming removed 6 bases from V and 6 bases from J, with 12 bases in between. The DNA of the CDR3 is TGTGCCAGCAGACGGGGGGCAGGTCAGCCCCAGCATTTT. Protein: CASRRGAGQPQHF.

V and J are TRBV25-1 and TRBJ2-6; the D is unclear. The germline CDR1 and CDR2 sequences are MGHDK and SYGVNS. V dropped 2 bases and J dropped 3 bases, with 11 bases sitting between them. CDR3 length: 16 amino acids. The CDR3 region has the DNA TGTGCCAGCAGTGAAGTTGCGCGAGTTGGGGCCAACGTCCTGACTTTC. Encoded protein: CASSEVARVGANVLTF.

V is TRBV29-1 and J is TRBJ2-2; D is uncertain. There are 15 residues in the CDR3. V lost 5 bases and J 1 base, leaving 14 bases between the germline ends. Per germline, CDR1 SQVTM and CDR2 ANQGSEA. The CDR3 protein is CSVRTGDRNTGELFF. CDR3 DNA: TGCAGCGTTCGAACCGGAGATAGGAACACCGGGGAGCTGTTTTTT.

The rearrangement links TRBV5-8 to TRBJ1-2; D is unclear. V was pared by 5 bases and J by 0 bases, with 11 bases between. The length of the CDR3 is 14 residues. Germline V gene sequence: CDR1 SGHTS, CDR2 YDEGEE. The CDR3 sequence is CASRSRPANYGYTF. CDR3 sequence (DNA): TGTGCCAGCAGATCGAGGCCGGCTAACTATGGCTACACCTTC.

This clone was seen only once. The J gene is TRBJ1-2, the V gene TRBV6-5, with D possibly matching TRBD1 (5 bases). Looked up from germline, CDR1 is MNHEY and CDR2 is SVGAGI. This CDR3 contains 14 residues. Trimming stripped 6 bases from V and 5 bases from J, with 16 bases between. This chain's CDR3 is CASRRPGFRYGYTF. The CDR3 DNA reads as TGTGCCAGCAGGCGTCCAGGGTTTCGGTATGGCTACACCTTC.

CDR3 coding DNA: TGTGCCAGCAGGCTCGGGACCAGCTCCTACGAGCAGTACTTC. Residues: CASRLGTSSYEQYF. The chain is built from TRBV6-5 and TRBJ2-7; TRBD1 or TRBD2 may be the D gene (5 bases each). This CDR3 has 14 amino acids. Germline V gene sequence: CDR1 MNHEY, CDR2 SVGAGI. V was shortened by 6 bases and J by 0 bases, with 12 bases between the two germline ends.

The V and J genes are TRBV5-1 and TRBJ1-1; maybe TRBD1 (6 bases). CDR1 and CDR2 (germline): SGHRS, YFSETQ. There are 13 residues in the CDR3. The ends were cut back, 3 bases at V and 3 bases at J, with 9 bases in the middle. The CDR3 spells CASSSRTDTEAFF. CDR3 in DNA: TGCGCCAGCAGCTCACGGACAGACACTGAAGCTTTCTTT.

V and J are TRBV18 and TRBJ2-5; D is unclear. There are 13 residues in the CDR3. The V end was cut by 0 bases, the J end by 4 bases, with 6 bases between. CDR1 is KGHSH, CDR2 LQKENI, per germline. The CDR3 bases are TGTGCCAGCTCACCACCGGTTTTAGAGACCCAGTACTTC. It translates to CASSPPVLETQYF.

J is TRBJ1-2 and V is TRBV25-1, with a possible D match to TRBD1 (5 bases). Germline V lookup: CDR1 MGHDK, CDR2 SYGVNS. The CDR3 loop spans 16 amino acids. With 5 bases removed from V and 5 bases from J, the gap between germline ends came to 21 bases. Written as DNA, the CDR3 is TGTGCCAGCAGTCAGGGAACCTTTTTCCTGAGTTATGGCTACACCTTC. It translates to CASSQGTFFLSYGYTF.

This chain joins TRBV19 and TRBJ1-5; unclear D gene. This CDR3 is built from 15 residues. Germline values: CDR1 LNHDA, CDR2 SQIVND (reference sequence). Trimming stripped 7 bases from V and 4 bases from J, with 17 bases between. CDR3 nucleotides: TGTGCCAGTAATTCCTCGGGCAGGAGGAATCAGCCCCAGCATTTT. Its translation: CASNSSGRRNQPQHF.

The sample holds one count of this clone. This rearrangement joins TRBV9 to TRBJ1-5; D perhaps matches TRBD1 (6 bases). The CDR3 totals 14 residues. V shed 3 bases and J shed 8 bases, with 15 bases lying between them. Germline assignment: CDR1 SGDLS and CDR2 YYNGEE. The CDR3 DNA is TGTGCCAGCAGCGGGGGCGGGGGCGCTGAGCCCCAGCATTTT. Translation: CASSGGGGAEPQHF.

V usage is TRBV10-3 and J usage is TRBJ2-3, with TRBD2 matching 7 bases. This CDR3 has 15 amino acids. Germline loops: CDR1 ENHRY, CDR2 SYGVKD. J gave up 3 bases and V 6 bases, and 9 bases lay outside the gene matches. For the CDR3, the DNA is TGTGCCATCAGGCGGAGGGACTACCCTACAGATACGCAGTATTTT. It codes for CAIRRRDYPTDTQYF.

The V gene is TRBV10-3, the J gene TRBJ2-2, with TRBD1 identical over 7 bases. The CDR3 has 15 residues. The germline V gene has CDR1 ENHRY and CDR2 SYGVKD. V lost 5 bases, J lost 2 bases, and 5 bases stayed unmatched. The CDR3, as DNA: TGTGCCATCAGTTGGGACAGAGAAAACACCGGGGAGCTGTTTTTT. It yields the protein CAISWDRENTGELFF.

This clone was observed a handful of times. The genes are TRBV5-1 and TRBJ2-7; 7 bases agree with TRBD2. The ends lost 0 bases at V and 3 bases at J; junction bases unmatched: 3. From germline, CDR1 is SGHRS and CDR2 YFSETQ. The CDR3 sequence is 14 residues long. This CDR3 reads CASSLGGGSYEQYF. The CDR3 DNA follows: TGCGCCAGCAGCTTGGGGGGAGGGAGCTACGAGCAGTACTTC.

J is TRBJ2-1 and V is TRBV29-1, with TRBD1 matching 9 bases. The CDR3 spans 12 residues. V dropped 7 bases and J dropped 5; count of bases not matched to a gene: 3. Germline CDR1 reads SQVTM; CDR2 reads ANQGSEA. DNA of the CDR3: TGCAGCGGTGGGGACAGGGACAATGAGCAGTTCTTC. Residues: CSGGDRDNEQFF.

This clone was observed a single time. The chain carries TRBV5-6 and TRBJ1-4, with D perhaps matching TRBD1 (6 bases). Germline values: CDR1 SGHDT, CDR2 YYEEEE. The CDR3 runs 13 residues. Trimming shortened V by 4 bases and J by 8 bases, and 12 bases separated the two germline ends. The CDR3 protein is CASSTRQVEKLFF. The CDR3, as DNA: TGTGCCAGCAGCACAAGACAGGTAGAAAAACTGTTTTTT.

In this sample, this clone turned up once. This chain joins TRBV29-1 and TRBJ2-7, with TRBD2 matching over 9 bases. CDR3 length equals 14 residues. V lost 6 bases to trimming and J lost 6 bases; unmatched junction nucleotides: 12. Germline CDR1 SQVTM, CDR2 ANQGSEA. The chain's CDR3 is CSVGGAGGRSEQYF. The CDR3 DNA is TGCAGCGTAGGGGGAGCGGGAGGACGATCCGAGCAGTACTTC.

The CDR3: CASKGADQPQHF. The DNA for the CDR3 is TGTGCCAGCAAGGGGGCGGATCAGCCCCAGCATTTT. The chain links TRBV28 to TRBJ1-5; 7 bases fit TRBD1. The J segment lost 5 bases and the V segment lost 7 bases, leaving 2 bases of the junction unmatched. This CDR3 has 12 amino acids. CDR1 and CDR2 (germline): MDHEN, SYDVKM.

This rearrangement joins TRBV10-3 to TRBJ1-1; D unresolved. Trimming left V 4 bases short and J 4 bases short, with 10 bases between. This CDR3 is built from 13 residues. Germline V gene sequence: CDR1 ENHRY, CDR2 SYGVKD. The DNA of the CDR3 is TGTGCCATCAGTGCCCTAGAGGGCACTGAAGCTTTCTTT. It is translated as CAISALEGTEAFF.

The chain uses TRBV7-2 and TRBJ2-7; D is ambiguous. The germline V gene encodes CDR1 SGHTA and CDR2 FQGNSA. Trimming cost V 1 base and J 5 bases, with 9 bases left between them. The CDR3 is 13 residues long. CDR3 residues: CASSLEAENEQYF. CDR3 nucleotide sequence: TGTGCCAGCAGCTTAGAAGCCGAGAACGAGCAGTACTTC.

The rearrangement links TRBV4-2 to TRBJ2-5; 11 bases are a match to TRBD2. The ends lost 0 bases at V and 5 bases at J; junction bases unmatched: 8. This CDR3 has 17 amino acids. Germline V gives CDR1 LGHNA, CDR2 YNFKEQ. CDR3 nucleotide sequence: TGTGCCAGCAGCCAAGAACTAGCGGGGGCCCCGGGTGAGACCCAGTACTTC. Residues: CASSQELAGAPGETQYF.

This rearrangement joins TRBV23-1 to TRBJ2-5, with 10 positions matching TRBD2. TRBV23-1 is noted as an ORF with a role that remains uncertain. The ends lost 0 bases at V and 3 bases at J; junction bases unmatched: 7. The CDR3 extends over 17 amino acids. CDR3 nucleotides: TGCGCCAGCAGTCAATCAGAGAGCGGGAGGGCCGAAGAGACCCAGTACTTC. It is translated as CASSQSESGRAEETQYF.

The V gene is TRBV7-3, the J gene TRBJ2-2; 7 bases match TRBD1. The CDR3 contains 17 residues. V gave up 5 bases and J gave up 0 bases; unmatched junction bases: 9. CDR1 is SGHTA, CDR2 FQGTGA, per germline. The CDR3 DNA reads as TGTGCCAGCAGCCCCACCGGGGACAGAGCGAACACCGGGGAGCTGTTTTTT. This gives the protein CASSPTGDRANTGELFF.